A single sample gave rise to the 10 T cell receptor beta chains below, sequenced in a study of T cell responses to AZD1222 COVID-19 vaccine. TCRdb's table, derived via immunoSEQ multiplex PCR, lists solely in-frame clones and lacks some. The sample consists of 65,000 to 85,000 clones, approximately 80% of them appearing once. The sample consisted of peripheral blood, taken on day 0 of AZD1222 vaccination. The receptors come from an adult in good health.

V and J are TRBV13 and TRBJ2-5; no definite D call. Per germline, CDR1 PRHDT and CDR2 FYEKMQ (reference sequence). V gave up 3 bases and J gave up 5 bases, with 10 bases separating them. This CDR3 is built from 13 residues. The CDR3 is CASSFSVEETQYF. The CDR3 DNA is TGTGCCAGCAGCTTTTCGGTTGAGGAGACCCAGTACTTC. The variable domain in full, with the rest retrieved from reference TRBV13 and TRBJ2-5, is AAGVIQSPRHLIKEKRETATLKCYPIPRHDTVYWYQQGPGQDPQFLISFYEKMQSDKGSIPDRFSAQQFSDYHSELNMSSLELGDSALYFCASSFSVEETQYFGPGTRLLVL.

This chain links TRBV29-1 with TRBJ1-4; D ambiguous. V lost 6 bases to trimming and J lost 5 bases, with 16 bases between them. CDR3 size: 14 residues. Germline CDR1 reads SQVTM; CDR2 reads ANQGSEA. The CDR3 nucleotides are TGCAGCGTCCTAGTCAGGTCTGGGAATGAAAAACTGTTTTTT. Translation gives CSVLVRSGNEKLFF.

The chain uses TRBV18 and TRBJ2-5; TRBD2 might be the D (5 bases). V dropped 5 bases and J dropped 2 bases, with 12 bases sitting between them. Germline CDR1 KGHSH, CDR2 LQKENI. The length of the CDR3 is 14 residues. CDR3: CASSALALQETQYF. The CDR3 region has the DNA TGTGCCAGCTCAGCTCTAGCCCTTCAAGAGACCCAGTACTTC.

This rearrangement joins TRBV19 to TRBJ1-5; the match to TRBD1 covers 7 bases. The V and J ends lost 5 bases and 2 bases, in that order; junction bases with no gene match: 6. From germline, CDR1 is LNHDA and CDR2 SQIVND (reference sequence). The CDR3 extends over 15 amino acids. CDR3: CASSGTGAGNQPQHF. The CDR3 DNA follows: TGTGCCAGTAGTGGAACAGGGGCTGGCAATCAGCCCCAGCATTTT.

The rearrangement joins TRBV10-3 to TRBJ1-2; D call uncertain. CDR1 and CDR2 from the germline V gene are ENHRY and SYGVKD. CDR3 size: 15 residues. Trimming left V 3 bases short and J 8 bases short, with 19 bases between. The CDR3 bases are TGTGCCATCAGTGAAGGTTGGAGGGATTATTCCGGCTACACCTTC. This gives the protein CAISEGWRDYSGYTF.

The chain uses TRBV24-1 and TRBJ1-5; unclear D gene. In germline, CDR1 is KGHDR, CDR2 SFDVKD. V was cut by 2 bases and J by 7 bases, with 8 bases left in between. This CDR3 spans 13 amino acids. The CDR3 here is CATSDSHGQPQHF. CDR3 DNA: TGTGCCACCAGTGATTCCCACGGACAGCCCCAGCATTTT.

This chain uses TRBV7-8 with TRBJ2-2; D may match TRBD1 or TRBD2 (5 bases each). The CDR3 consists of 13 residues. Germline V gene data show CDR1 as SGHVS and CDR2 as FQNEAQ. V was clipped by 5 bases and J by 7 bases, with 11 bases between them. The CDR3 loop is CASSLGPNGELFF. In DNA form, the CDR3 reads TGTGCCAGCAGCCTGGGACCCAACGGGGAGCTGTTTTTT.

This chain joins TRBV12-3 or TRBV12-4 and TRBJ1-3; D unclear. The CDR3 loop spans 13 amino acids. Deletions cut 6 bases from V and 4 bases from J, with 10 bases between. The CDR3 is CASSPLGGNTIYF. The CDR3, as DNA: TGTGCCAGCAGCCCGTTGGGAGGAAACACCATATATTTT.

The chain combines TRBV7-2 with TRBJ2-7; 8 nucleotides line up with TRBD1. The germline CDR1 and CDR2 sequences are SGHTA and FQGNSA. V trimming: 6 bases; J trimming: 5 bases; junction bases outside the gene matches: 15. CDR3 length equals 16 residues. The CDR3 sequence: CASSHFPPTGQDEQYF. CDR3 DNA sequence: TGTGCCAGCAGTCATTTCCCACCAACGGGACAGGACGAGCAGTACTTC.

The chain combines TRBV15 with TRBJ1-4; the D is unclear. The CDR3 has 14 residues. CDR1 and CDR2 (germline): LNHNV, YYDKDF (reference sequence). The germline V and J ends were trimmed by 3 bases and 3 bases, with 8 bases remaining between them. The CDR3 reads CATSRGGSNEKLFF. CDR3 DNA sequence: TGTGCCACCAGCAGGGGTGGGTCTAATGAAAAACTGTTTTTT.